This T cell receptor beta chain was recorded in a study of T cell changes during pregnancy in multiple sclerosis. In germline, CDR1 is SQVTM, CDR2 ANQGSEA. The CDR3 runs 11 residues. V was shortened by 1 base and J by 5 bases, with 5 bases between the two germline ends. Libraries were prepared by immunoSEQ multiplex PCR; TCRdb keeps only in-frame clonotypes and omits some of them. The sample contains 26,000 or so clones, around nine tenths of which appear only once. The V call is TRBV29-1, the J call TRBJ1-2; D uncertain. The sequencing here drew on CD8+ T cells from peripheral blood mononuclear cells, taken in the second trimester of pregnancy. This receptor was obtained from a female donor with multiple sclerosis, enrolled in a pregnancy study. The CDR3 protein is CSVEGGYGYTF. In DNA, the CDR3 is TGCAGCGTTGAAGGAGGGTATGGCTACACCTTC.